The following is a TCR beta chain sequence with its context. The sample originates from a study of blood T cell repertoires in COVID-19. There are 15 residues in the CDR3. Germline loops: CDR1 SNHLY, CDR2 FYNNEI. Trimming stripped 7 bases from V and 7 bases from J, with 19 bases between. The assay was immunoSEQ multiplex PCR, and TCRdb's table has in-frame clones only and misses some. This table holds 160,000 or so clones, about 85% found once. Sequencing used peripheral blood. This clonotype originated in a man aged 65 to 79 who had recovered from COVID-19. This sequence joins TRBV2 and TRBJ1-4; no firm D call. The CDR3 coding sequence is TGTGCCAGCATTCTAAGGCCGGGAGGCGGTGAAAAACTGTTTTTT. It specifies CASILRPGGGEKLFF.